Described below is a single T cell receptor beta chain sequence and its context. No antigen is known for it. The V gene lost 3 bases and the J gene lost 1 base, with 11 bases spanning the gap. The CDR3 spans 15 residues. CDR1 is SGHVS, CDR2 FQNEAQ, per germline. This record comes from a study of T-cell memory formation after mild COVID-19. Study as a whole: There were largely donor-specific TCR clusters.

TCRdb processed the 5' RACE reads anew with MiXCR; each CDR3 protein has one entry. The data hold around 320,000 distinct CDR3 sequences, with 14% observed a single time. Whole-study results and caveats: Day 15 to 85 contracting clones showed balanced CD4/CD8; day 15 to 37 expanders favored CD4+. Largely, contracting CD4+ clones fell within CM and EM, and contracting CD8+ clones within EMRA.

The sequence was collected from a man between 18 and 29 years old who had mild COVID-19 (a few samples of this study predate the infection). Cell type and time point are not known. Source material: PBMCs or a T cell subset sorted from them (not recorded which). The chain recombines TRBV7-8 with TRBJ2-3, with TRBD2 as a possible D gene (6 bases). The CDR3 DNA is TGTGCCAGCAGCTTTTGGGCTAGCGGCACAGATACGCAGTATTTT. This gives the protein CASSFWASGTDTQYF.